This T cell receptor (beta chain) was retrieved from a study of blood T cell repertoires in COVID-19. Study context: Spain, Italy and the United States supplied samples that represented acute and convalescent COVID-19.

The CDR3 covers 15 residues. The germline CDR1 and CDR2 sequences are SGHNT and YYREEE (reference sequence). Trimming cost V 2 bases and J 4 bases; bases outside gene matches: 6. Repertoires were generated with immunoSEQ multiplex PCR, while TCRdb's copy carries only in-frame clones and drops some. The sample has under 150,000 clones; 90% are singletons. The sample was peripheral blood. This receptor was taken from a man aged 50-59 years with active COVID-19. This sequence joins TRBV5-4 and TRBJ2-1; TRBD1 agrees at 7 bases. The CDR3 sequence: CASSLGGLPYNEQFF. DNA for the CDR3: TGTGCCAGCAGCTTAGGGGGCCTCCCTTACAATGAGCAGTTCTTC.